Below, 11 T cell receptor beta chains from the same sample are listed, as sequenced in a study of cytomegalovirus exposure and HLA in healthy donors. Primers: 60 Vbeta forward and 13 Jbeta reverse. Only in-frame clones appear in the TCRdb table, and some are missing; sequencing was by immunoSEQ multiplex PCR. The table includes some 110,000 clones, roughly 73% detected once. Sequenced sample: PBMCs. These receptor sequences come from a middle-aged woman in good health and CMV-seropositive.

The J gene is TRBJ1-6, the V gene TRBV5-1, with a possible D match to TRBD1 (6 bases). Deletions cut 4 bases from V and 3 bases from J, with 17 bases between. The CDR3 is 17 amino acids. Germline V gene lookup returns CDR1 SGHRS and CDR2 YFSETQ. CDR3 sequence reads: CASSPGGLSRYNSPLHF. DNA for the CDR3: TGCGCCAGCAGCCCCGGGGGGCTCTCACGCTATAATTCACCCCTCCACTTT.

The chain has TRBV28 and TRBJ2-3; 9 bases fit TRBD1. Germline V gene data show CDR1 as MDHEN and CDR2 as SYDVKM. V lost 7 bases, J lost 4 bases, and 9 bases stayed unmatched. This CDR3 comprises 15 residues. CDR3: CASTGQGRPPDTQYF. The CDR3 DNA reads TGTGCCAGCACAGGACAGGGGAGACCACCAGATACGCAGTATTTT.

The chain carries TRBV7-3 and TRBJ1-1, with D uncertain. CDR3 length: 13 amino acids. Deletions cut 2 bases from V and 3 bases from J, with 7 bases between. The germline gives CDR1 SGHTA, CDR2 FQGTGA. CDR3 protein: CASSLSVDTEAFF. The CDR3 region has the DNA TGTGCCAGCAGCTTATCGGTCGACACTGAAGCTTTCTTT. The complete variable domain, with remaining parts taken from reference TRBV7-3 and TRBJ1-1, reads GAGVSQTPSNKVTEKGKYVELRCDPISGHTALYWYRQSLGQGPEFLIYFQGTGAADDSGLPNDRFFAVRPEGSVSTLKIQRTERGDSAVYLCASSLSVDTEAFFGQGTRLTVV.

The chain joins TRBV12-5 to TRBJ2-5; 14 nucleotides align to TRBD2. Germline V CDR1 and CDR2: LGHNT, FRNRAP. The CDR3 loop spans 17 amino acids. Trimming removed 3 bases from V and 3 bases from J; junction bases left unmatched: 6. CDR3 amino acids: CASGLRAGLAGEETQYF. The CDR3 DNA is TGTGCTAGTGGTTTAAGGGCGGGACTAGCGGGAGAAGAGACCCAGTACTTC.

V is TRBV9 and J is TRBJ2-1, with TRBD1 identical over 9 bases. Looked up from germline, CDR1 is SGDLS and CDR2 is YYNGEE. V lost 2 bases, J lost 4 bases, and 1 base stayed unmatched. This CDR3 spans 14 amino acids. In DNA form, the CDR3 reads TGTGCCAGCAGCGTCGGGACAGGGTACAATGAGCAGTTCTTC. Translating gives CASSVGTGYNEQFF.

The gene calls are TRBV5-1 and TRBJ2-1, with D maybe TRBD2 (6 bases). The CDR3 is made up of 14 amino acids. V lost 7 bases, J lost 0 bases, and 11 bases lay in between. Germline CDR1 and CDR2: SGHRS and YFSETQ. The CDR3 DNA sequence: TGCGCCAGCCCCCAGGGAGGCTCCTACAATGAGCAGTTCTTC. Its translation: CASPQGGSYNEQFF.

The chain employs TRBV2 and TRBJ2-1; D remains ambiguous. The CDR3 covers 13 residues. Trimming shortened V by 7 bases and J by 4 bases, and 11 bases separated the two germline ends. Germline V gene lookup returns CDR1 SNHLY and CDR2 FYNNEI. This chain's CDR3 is CASTVVFYNEQFF. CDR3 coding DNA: TGTGCCAGCACCGTAGTCTTTTACAATGAGCAGTTCTTC.

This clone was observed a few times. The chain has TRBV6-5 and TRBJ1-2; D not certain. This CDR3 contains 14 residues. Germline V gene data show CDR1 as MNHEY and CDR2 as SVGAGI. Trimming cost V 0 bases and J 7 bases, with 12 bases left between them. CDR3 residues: CASSYSGRSSGYTF. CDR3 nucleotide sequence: TGTGCCAGCAGTTACTCTGGTCGGTCGAGTGGCTACACCTTC.

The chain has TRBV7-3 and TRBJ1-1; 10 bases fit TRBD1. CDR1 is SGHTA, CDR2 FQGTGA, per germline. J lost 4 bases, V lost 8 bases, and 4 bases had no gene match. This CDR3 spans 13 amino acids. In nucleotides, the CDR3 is TGTGCCAGCGGCCGGGACAGGGGCACTGAAGCTTTCTTT. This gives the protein CASGRDRGTEAFF.

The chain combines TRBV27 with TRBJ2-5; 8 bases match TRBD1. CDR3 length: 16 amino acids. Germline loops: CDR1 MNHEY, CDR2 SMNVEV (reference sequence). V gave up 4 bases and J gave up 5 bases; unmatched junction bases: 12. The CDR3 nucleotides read TGTGCCAGCAGTTCTCTGGACAGGGAGGTTGGGGAGACCCAGTACTTC. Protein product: CASSSLDREVGETQYF.

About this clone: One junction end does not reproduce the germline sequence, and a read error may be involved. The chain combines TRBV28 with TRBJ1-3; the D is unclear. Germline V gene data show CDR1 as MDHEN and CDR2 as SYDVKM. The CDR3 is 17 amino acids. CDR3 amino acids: CASSLGGSRYSGNTIYF. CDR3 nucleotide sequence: TGTGCCAGCAGTTTAGGTGGGAGCCGGTACTCTGGAAACACTATATATTTT.